The clone carrying this TCR beta chain was seen ten or more times. This sample is drawn from a study of spatial heterogeneity in lung cancer. Study summary: Sequencing covered available follow-up PBMC samples collected a median of roughly two years after resection. Alpha-chain sequences were consistently detected less often than beta-chain sequences.

Germline V gene sequence: CDR1 SGHAT, CDR2 FQNNGV. There are 14 residues in the CDR3. The V end was cut by 4 bases, the J end by 6 bases, with 13 bases between. In TCRdb, the 5' RACE reads were re-called with MiXCR into one record per CDR3 protein. The sample records roughly 120,000 distinct CDR3 sequences, roughly a tenth being singletons. Described time point: blood at routine non-recurrence follow-up after resection. The clonotype originates from a female donor with early-stage non-small cell lung cancer. V and J are TRBV11-2 and TRBJ2-1, with a possible D match to TRBD2 (6 bases). Sequences were derived from PBMCs, sampled at follow-up. Written as DNA, the CDR3 is TGTGCCAGCAGCTCCTTGGCTAGCGTCAATGAGCAGTTCTTC. Protein product: CASSSLASVNEQFF. Supplemented by reference TRBV11-2 and TRBJ2-1, the full variable domain reads EAGVAQSPRYKIIEKRQSVAFWCNPISGHATLYWYQQILGQGPKLLIQFQNNGVVDDSQLPKDRFSAERLKGVDSTLKIQPAKLEDSAVYLCASSSLASVNEQFFGPGTRLTVL.